These T cell receptor beta chains were read from a single sample in a study of blood T cell repertoires in COVID-19. The method was immunoSEQ multiplex PCR; TCRdb's version includes in-frame clones alone and lacks a portion of them. Of under 250,000 clones listed, approximately 85% were seen once; the top ten hold approximately 5%. The sequenced sample was peripheral blood. These receptors all come from a man between 45 and 60 years old with COVID-19, enrolled during active disease. CDR3s include the opening cysteine and the closing phenylalanine or tryptophan. The D gene is left open where the match is weak. Where a row states a size, it is once, few, many or the class of an expanded clone; other rows omit it.

d_call j_call v_call clone_size cdr3_nt cdr3_aa
TRBD1 TRBJ1-1 TRBV29-1 . TGCAGCGTTGGACAGGGGGTTGGTACTGAAGCTTTCTTT CSVGQGVGTEAFF
. TRBJ2-3 TRBV9 . TGTGCCAGCAGCGCGACGGGCCGTAGCGTTGTCACAGATACGCAGTATTTT CASSATGRSVVTDTQYF
TRBD1 TRBJ1-5 TRBV7-9 . TGTGCCAGCAGCCGACAGGGGCTCAATCAGCCCCAGCATTTT CASSRQGLNQPQHF
TRBD1 TRBJ1-1 TRBV9 . TGTGCCAGCAGCAGAACGACAGGGAGTGGTGAAGCTTTCTTT CASSRTTGSGEAFF
. TRBJ1-5 TRBV10-3 . TGTGCCATCAAGGCCGGGGGAGAAAATCAGCCCCAGCATTTT CAIKAGGENQPQHF
. TRBJ2-7 TRBV10-3 . TGTGCCATCAGTGAGGCGGAGGGGGGGGTACGAGGGCAGTACTTC CAISEAEGGVRGQYF
. TRBJ2-7 TRBV28 . TGTGCCAGCAGTTCCGCCAAGGGGGGGAAAGCGAGCGAGCAGTACTTC CASSSAKGGKASEQYF
. TRBJ1-2 TRBV3-1/TRBV3-2 . TGTGCCAGCAGCCCCCTACAGGTTAACTATGGCTACACCTTC CASSPLQVNYGYTF
. TRBJ1-1 TRBV27 . TGTGCCAGCGGGGGGGGTTGGACTGAAGCTTTCTTT CASGGGWTEAFF
. TRBJ2-1 TRBV6-5 once TGTGCCAGCAGCCAGGGGTTTAGAGATGAGCAGTTCTTC CASSQGFRDEQFF
. TRBJ2-7 TRBV7-2 . TGTGCCAGCAGCCTGACGGGCTACGAGCAGTACTTC CASSLTGYEQYF
. TRBJ2-5 TRBV24-1 once TGTGCCACCAGTGATCCCCGGCAGGGCCAAGAGACCCAGTACTTC CATSDPRQGQETQYF
TRBD1 TRBJ1-6 TRBV2 . TGTGCCAGCAGCGTAGGGGGGACAGGGGCTTATTCACCCCTCCACTTT CASSVGGTGAYSPLHF
TRBD1 TRBJ1-1 TRBV4-1 . TGCGCCAGCAGCCAATTAGGGGACAGGGTTGCTTTCTTT CASSQLGDRVAFF
TRBD2 TRBJ2-1 TRBV4-2 . TGTGCCAGCAGCCAAGATCTTCGAAGAGCGGGGGCGGGTTACAATGAGCAGTTCTTC CASSQDLRRAGAGYNEQFF
. TRBJ1-2 TRBV24-1 . TGTGCCACCAGTGATCGGTCGGGTACCTATGGCTACACCTTC CATSDRSGTYGYTF
TRBD2 TRBJ2-3 TRBV7-7 . TGTGCTAGCAGCTTAGCGTTAGCGGGCCAAGGAAACGGCGGCACAGATACGCAGTATTTT CASSLALAGQGNGGTDTQYF
. TRBJ2-7 TRBV6-9 many TGTGCCAGCAGTTATTCGTGGCAGGTCGGCGAGCAGTACTTC CASSYSWQVGEQYF
. TRBJ1-2 TRBV28 . TGTGCCAGCTCCACTAACTATGGCTACACCTTC CASSTNYGYTF
. TRBJ1-5 TRBV6-5 once TGTGCCAGCAGCTACGCAGGGCCCAATCAGCCCCAGCATTTT CASSYAGPNQPQHF
TRBD1 TRBJ1-6 TRBV7-9 few TGTGCCAGCAGCTTAGCGGGGGGACAGCCCGAAGGTTATAATTCACCCCTCCACTTT CASSLAGGQPEGYNSPLHF
. TRBJ2-7 TRBV30 . TGTGCCTGGACCTACGGACAGTTCTACGAGCAGTACTTC CAWTYGQFYEQYF
TRBD2 TRBJ2-1 TRBV19 once TGTGCCAGTAGTCTAAACCCCCCAGCGGGGAATTCCTACAATGAGCAGTTCTTC CASSLNPPAGNSYNEQFF
TRBD2 TRBJ2-5 TRBV5-1 . TGCGCCAGCAGCTTCGCAGCGGGGGCGAAAGAGACCCAGTACTTC CASSFAAGAKETQYF
. TRBJ2-7 TRBV6-5 . TGTGCCAGCAGTTACTCGGGGGCGACCCGTTACGAGCAGTACTTC CASSYSGATRYEQYF
TRBD2 TRBJ2-7 TRBV12-3/TRBV12-4 . TGTGCCAGCAGCCAGACTAGCGGGGGACCGTACTTC CASSQTSGGPYF
TRBD1 TRBJ1-2 TRBV29-1 . TGCAGCGTTGGAACAGGGGGGAGCCTGAGCTATGGCTACACCTTC CSVGTGGSLSYGYTF
. TRBJ2-2 TRBV27 . TGTGCCAGCAGTATCGGGACTGCGAACACCGGGGAGCTGTTTTTT CASSIGTANTGELFF
. TRBJ2-7 TRBV19 . TGTGCCAGTAGTATGCAGGGCTCCTACGAGCAGTACTTC CASSMQGSYEQYF
TRBD1 TRBJ2-5 TRBV24-1 . TGTGCCACCATCGGGACAGAGTACCAAGAGACCCAGTACTTC CATIGTEYQETQYF
TRBD1 TRBJ1-3 TRBV9 . TGTGCCAGCAGCGACAGGGGGCTCCGAGGAAACACCATATATTTT CASSDRGLRGNTIYF
. TRBJ2-5 TRBV9 . TGTGCCAGCAGCGTATCTGGGGAGGATCAAGAGACCCAGTACTTC CASSVSGEDQETQYF
. TRBJ2-1 TRBV4-1 . TGCGCCAGCAGCCAAGGGGCTTCGGCATACAATGAGCAGTTCTTC CASSQGASAYNEQFF